This T cell receptor beta chain came from a study of immune characterization of retroperitoneal liposarcoma. Via MiXCR, TCRdb re-called the PCR reads, giving one row per CDR3 protein. This table holds 7,000 or so distinct CDR3 sequences, about 29% found once. This clonotype was seen once. This CDR3 region has 14 residues. J was trimmed by 7 bases and V by 8 bases; bases with no gene match: 8. CDR1 is LNHDA and CDR2 is SQIVND in the germline V gene (reference sequence). The genes are TRBV19 and TRBJ1-6; 7 nucleotides align to TRBD1. The TCR comes from a female donor with retroperitoneal liposarcoma. Sequenced sample: tumor tissue. CDR3 DNA sequence: TGTGCCAGTGGGGTCGGGACAGAAAATTCACCCCTCCACTTT. Protein sequence: CASGVGTENSPLHF. Looking up the rest from reference TRBV19 and TRBJ1-6 gives the full variable domain: DGGITQSPKYLFRKEGQNVTLSCEQNLNHDAMYWYRQDPGQGLRLIYYSQIVNDFQKGDIAEGYSVSREKKESFPLTVTSAQKNPTAFYLCASGVGTENSPLHFGNGTRLTVT.